The T cell receptor (beta chain) under discussion was sequenced for a study of blood T cell repertoires in COVID-19. On the study more broadly: COVID-19 samples collected from the United States, Italy and Spain covered acute and convalescent phases. The analysed material was cDNA or gDNA that came from T cells, B-cell-depleted T cells, or PBMCs.

The V and J ends lost 5 bases and 4 bases respectively, with 11 bases between them. The germline gives CDR1 MNHEY, CDR2 SMNVEV (reference sequence). The CDR3 is 13 amino acids. Ages ranged from about 18 to 89 years, with residence in about two dozen US areas. TCRdb keeps only in-frame clones here, not all; method: immunoSEQ multiplex PCR. This sample has fewer than 400,000 clones; around 92% occur once, and the top ten carry 1.7%. The receptor's source is a woman aged 25-40 years who had recovered from COVID-19. Sequenced input: PBMCs or T cells enriched from blood (not recorded which). The J gene is TRBJ2-5, the V gene TRBV27; weak D call: TRBD2 (7 bases). CDR3 sequence: CASSRGGGETQYF. The CDR3 DNA is TGTGCCAGCAGTAGGGGGGGCGGAGAGACCCAGTACTTC.